This T cell receptor (beta chain) derives from a study of cytomegalovirus exposure and HLA in healthy donors. Sequencing used immunoSEQ multiplex PCR; TCRdb keeps in-frame clones, though not all of them. This sample carries 200,000 or so clones, roughly 82% of them seen once, and the ten largest clones take roughly 7.5%. The CDR3 length is 19 residues. Losses at the gene ends were 3 bases for V and 0 bases for J; bases not matched to a gene: 10. Germline lookup yields CDR1 SGHAT and CDR2 FQDESV (reference sequence). The sequenced sample consisted of PBMCs. V usage is TRBV11-1 and J usage is TRBJ2-7; 14 bases match TRBD2. This sequence originates from a young man in good health and CMV-seropositive. CDR3 in amino acids: CASSFIPGLAGEGSYEQYF. The DNA of the CDR3 is TGTGCCAGCAGCTTTATACCGGGACTAGCGGGAGAAGGCTCCTACGAGCAGTACTTC.